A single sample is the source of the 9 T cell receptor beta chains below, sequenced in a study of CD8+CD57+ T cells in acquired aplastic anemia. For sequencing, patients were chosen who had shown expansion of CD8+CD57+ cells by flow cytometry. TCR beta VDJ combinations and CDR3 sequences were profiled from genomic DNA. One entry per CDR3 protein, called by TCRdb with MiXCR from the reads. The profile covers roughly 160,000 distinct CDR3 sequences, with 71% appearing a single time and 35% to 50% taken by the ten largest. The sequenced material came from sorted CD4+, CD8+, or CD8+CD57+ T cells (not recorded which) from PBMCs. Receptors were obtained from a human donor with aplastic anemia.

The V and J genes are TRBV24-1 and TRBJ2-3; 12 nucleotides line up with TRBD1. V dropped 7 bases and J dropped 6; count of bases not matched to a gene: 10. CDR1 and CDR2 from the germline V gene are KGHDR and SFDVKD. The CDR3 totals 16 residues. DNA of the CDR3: TGTGCCACCAGCAGGGGACAGGGGGCGCAATCGGATACGCAGTATTTT. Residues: CATSRGQGAQSDTQYF.

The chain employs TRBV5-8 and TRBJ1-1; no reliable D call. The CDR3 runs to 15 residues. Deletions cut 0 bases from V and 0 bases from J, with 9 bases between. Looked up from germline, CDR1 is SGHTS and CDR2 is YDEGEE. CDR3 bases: TGTGCCAGCAGCTTGGGAGACAACGTGAACACTGAAGCTTTCTTT. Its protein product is CASSLGDNVNTEAFF.

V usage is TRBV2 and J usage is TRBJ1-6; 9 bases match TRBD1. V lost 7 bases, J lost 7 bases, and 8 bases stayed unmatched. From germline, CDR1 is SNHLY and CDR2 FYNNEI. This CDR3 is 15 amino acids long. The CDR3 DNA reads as TGTGCCAGCATCCCGGGACAGGGTTCCAATTCACCCCTCCACTTT. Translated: CASIPGQGSNSPLHF.

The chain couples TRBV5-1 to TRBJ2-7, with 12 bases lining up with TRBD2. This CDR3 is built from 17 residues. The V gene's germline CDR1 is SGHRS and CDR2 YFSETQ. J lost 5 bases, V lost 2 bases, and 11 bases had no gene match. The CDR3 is CASSFGMRASGRDEQYF. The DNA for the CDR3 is TGCGCCAGCAGCTTTGGAATGCGGGCTAGCGGGAGGGACGAGCAGTACTTC.

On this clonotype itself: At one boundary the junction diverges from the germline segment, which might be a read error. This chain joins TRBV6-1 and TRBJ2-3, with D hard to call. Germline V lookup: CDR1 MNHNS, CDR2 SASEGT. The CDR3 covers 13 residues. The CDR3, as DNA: TGTGCCAGTAGTGTCGGACGCACAGATACGCAGTATTTT. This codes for CASSVGRTDTQYF.

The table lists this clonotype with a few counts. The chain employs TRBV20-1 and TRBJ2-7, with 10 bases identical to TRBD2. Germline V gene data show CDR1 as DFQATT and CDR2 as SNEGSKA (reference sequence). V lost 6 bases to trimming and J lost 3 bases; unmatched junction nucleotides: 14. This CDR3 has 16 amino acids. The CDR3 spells CSAPPRTGLARYEQYF. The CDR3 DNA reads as TGCAGTGCCCCGCCTCGGACGGGACTAGCGCGCTACGAGCAGTACTTC.

CDR3 region: CASSLPGQNYGYTF. CDR3 coding DNA: TGTGCCAGCAGCTTGCCGGGACAAAACTATGGCTACACCTTC. The genes are TRBV5-4 and TRBJ1-2; possibly TRBD1 for D (6 bases). CDR3 length: 14 residues. Germline values: CDR1 SGHNT, CDR2 YYREEE (reference sequence). V was trimmed by 1 base and J by 2 bases, leaving 9 bases between them. Using reference TRBV5-4 and TRBJ1-2 for the parts outside the CDR3, the full variable domain is ETGVTQSPTHLIKTRGQQVTLRCSSQSGHNTVSWYQQALGQGPQFIFQYYREEENGRGNFPPRFSGLQFPNYSSELNVNALELDDSALYLCASSLPGQNYGYTFGSGTRLTVV.

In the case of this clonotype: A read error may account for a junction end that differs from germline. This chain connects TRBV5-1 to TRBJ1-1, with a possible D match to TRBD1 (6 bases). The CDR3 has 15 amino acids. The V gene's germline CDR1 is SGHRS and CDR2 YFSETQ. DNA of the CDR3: TGCGCCTGCAGAGACCAACAGGGCATGAACACTGAGGCTTTCTTT. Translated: CACRDQQGMNTEAFF.

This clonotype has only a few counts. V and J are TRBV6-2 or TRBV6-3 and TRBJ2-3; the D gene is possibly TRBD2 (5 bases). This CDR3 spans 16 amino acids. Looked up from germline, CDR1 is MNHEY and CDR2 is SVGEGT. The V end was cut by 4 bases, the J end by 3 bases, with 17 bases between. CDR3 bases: TGTGCCAGCAGTTCCCCGACGGGGTCAGGAACAGATACGCAGTATTTT. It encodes CASSSPTGSGTDTQYF.